A single sample gave rise to the 19 T cell receptor beta chains below, sequenced in a study of stem cell transplantation in POMP-related autoinflammatory disease. Findings and caveats of the study: Unique TRB V-J gene pairings were limited in number in patients with PRAID. PRAID patients trended toward lower TRB diversity and higher clonality in all analyzed T-cell subsets.

Clones were sequenced by immunoSEQ multiplex PCR, and TCRdb holds only the in-frame ones, with some missing. The table has roughly 8,500 clones, just over 90% seen once. Their target antigens are unknown. The specimen was CD8+ T cells from PBMCs, collected before stem cell transplantation. These receptor sequences come from a human donor with POMP-related autoinflammation and immune dysregulation (PRAID).

The CDR3 region has the DNA TGTGCCAGCAGTGCGGGACAGAACACCGGGGAGCTGTTTTTT. Its protein is CASSAGQNTGELFF. The rearrangement joins TRBV27 to TRBJ2-2; possibly TRBD1 or TRBD2 for D (6 bases each). Germline CDR1 is MNHEY and CDR2 is SMNVEV (reference sequence). The V and J ends lost 5 bases and 1 base respectively, with 8 bases between them. The CDR3 sequence is 14 residues long.

The rearrangement joins TRBV7-9 to TRBJ2-3; D is uncertain. Germline V lookup: CDR1 SEHNR, CDR2 FQNEAQ (reference sequence). The V and J ends lost 6 bases and 3 bases respectively, with 4 bases between them. This CDR3 is built from 11 residues. This CDR3 reads CASRGTDTQYF. CDR3 coding DNA: TGTGCCAGCAGGGGTACAGATACGCAGTATTTT.

This chain joins TRBV6-1 and TRBJ1-3; the D gene is possibly TRBD1 (5 bases). The CDR3 length is 16 residues. Germline CDR1 reads MNHNS; CDR2 reads SASEGT. V was pared by 3 bases and J by 0 bases, with 12 bases between. The CDR3 bases are TGTGCCAGCAGTGACTTACAGGTTTACTCTGGAAACACCATATATTTT. Translating it yields CASSDLQVYSGNTIYF.

This chain connects TRBV7-8 to TRBJ2-3, with TRBD2 matching over 12 bases. CDR3 size: 17 residues. The V gene end was trimmed by 3 bases and the J gene end by 3 bases; junction bases not matched to a gene: 7. Germline loops: CDR1 SGHVS, CDR2 FQNEAQ. CDR3 bases: TGTGCCAGCAGCTTCTATGGACTAGCGGGGCCTACAGATACGCAGTATTTT. It encodes CASSFYGLAGPTDTQYF.

This chain uses TRBV2 with TRBJ2-7; TRBD2 matches 8 bases. Losses at the gene ends were 2 bases for V and 2 bases for J; bases not matched to a gene: 8. The CDR3 spans 16 residues. Germline V lookup: CDR1 SNHLY, CDR2 FYNNEI. CDR3 in amino acids: CASSESGGRFPYEQYF. The CDR3 DNA follows: TGTGCCAGCAGTGAATCGGGCGGGAGGTTTCCCTACGAGCAGTACTTC.

J is TRBJ2-5 and V is TRBV4-1, with 9 bases matching TRBD2. The J segment lost 5 bases and the V segment lost 2 bases, leaving 9 bases of the junction unmatched. The CDR3 runs 16 residues. Germline assignment: CDR1 MGHRA and CDR2 YSYEKL. The CDR3 spells CASSQMRASGIETQYF. As DNA, the CDR3 is TGCGCCAGCAGCCAAATGCGAGCTAGCGGGATCGAGACCCAGTACTTC.

The V gene is TRBV19, the J gene TRBJ2-7, with unresolved D. V was clipped by 5 bases and J by 2 bases, with 10 bases between them. CDR1 is LNHDA, CDR2 SQIVND, per germline (reference sequence). This CDR3 is built from 13 residues. The CDR3 sequence: CASSAAPTYEQYF. CDR3 bases: TGTGCCAGTAGTGCCGCGCCCACCTACGAGCAGTACTTC.

The rearrangement joins TRBV4-2 to TRBJ2-7, with D hard to call. V was pared by 0 bases and J by 0 bases, with 9 bases between. This CDR3 has 15 residues. Per the germline V gene, CDR1 is LGHNA and CDR2 is YNFKEQ. CDR3 DNA: TGTGCCAGCAGCCAAGAAGAAGACGGCTCCTACGAGCAGTACTTC. Its protein product is CASSQEEDGSYEQYF.

This chain connects TRBV7-6 to TRBJ2-7; 8 bases are a match to TRBD1. The junction had 20 bases not matched to a gene; V was cut back by 3 bases and J by 7 bases. In germline, CDR1 is SGHVS, CDR2 FNYEAQ. CDR3 length equals 18 residues. CDR3 sequence (DNA): TGTGCCAGCAGCTTCTCAGGGGGCCGTAGTCAGGAGCTACGGGAGCAGTACTTC. Protein product: CASSFSGGRSQELREQYF.

This clone was seen once. The DNA for the CDR3 is TGTGCCAGCAGTGTACCCTTAGGAGAAATGGGCACCGGGGAGCTGTTTTTT. Translation gives CASSVPLGEMGTGELFF. V and J are TRBV6-1 and TRBJ2-2; D gene ambiguous. CDR1 is MNHNS, CDR2 SASEGT, per germline. The ends were cut back, 4 bases at V and 4 bases at J, with 19 bases in the middle. There are 17 residues in the CDR3.

The J gene is TRBJ1-1, the V gene TRBV29-1; a weak D match, TRBD1 (5 bases). Looked up from germline, CDR1 is SQVTM and CDR2 is ANQGSEA. V was shortened by 3 bases and J by 5 bases, with 25 bases between the two germline ends. The length of the CDR3 is 17 residues. Here the CDR3 DNA reads TGCAGCGTTGAGGGAATGGTTTCCGGGACGAGAGGGACTGAAGCTTTCTTT. It encodes CSVEGMVSGTRGTEAFF.

The chain has TRBV28 and TRBJ2-2, with 9 bases identical to TRBD1. Germline trimming cut 4 bases from V and 6 bases from J; bases unmatched to any gene: 0. The CDR3 extends over 13 amino acids. Germline V lookup: CDR1 MDHEN, CDR2 SYDVKM. The DNA of the CDR3 is TGTGCCAGCAGTTGGACAGGGGCCGGGGAGCTGTTTTTT. Residues: CASSWTGAGELFF.

The sample holds one count of this clone. The chain employs TRBV27 and TRBJ2-1, with TRBD2 matching 11 bases. Germline V gene lookup returns CDR1 MNHEY and CDR2 SMNVEV (reference sequence). The CDR3 contains 15 residues. The V gene end was trimmed by 8 bases and the J gene end by 6 bases; junction bases not matched to a gene: 9. CDR3 in amino acids: CASGELAGVSNEQFF. The DNA of the CDR3 is TGTGCCAGCGGCGAACTAGCGGGAGTAAGCAATGAGCAGTTCTTC.

This chain links TRBV2 with TRBJ1-2; 8 nucleotides match TRBD1. The germline V gene has CDR1 SNHLY and CDR2 FYNNEI. This CDR3 has 14 residues. V was pared by 10 bases and J by 2 bases, with 9 bases of the junction left unmatched. The CDR3 DNA reads TGTGCCACCCGACTAGGACAGGGAAACTATGGCTACACCTTC. As protein: CATRLGQGNYGYTF. Full variable domain (remainder filled in from reference TRBV2 and TRBJ1-2): EPEVTQTPSHQVTQMGQEVILRCVPISNHLYFYWYRQILGQKVEFLVSFYNNEISEKSEIFDDQFSVERPDGSNFTLKIRSTKLEDSAMYFCATRLGQGNYGYTFGSGTRLTVV.

In its sample, this clone was seen a few times. The V and J genes are TRBV4-1 and TRBJ1-5, with D uncertain. Germline assignment: CDR1 MGHRA and CDR2 YSYEKL. The CDR3 contains 12 residues. The V end was cut by 2 bases, the J end by 9 bases, with 8 bases between. The CDR3 DNA is TGCGCCAGCAGCCAACTCCCGGGGCCCCAGCATTTT. Translated, it gives CASSQLPGPQHF.

The chain recombines TRBV9 with TRBJ2-5; the D is unclear. The CDR3 totals 14 residues. Trimming left V 0 bases short and J 4 bases short, with 10 bases between. Germline V CDR1 and CDR2: SGDLS, YYNGEE. The chain's CDR3 is CASSVDDFPETQYF. The CDR3, as DNA: TGTGCCAGCAGCGTAGACGACTTTCCAGAGACCCAGTACTTC.

The table lists this clone with a count of one. V gene TRBV13 combines with J gene TRBJ2-7; 14 bases are a match to TRBD2. With V trimmed by 5 bases and J by 6 bases, 9 bases remained unmatched. Germline assignment: CDR1 PRHDT and CDR2 FYEKMQ (reference sequence). This CDR3 has 16 residues. The CDR3 DNA sequence: TGTGCCAGCAGCGGCTCGGGACTAGCGGGAGTTTCCGAGCAGTACTTC. It specifies CASSGSGLAGVSEQYF.

The CDR3 here is CASSLTVFTEAFF. The CDR3 DNA is TGTGCCAGCAGTTTGACAGTATTCACTGAAGCTTTCTTT. This sequence joins TRBV27 and TRBJ1-1, with a possible D match to TRBD1 (5 bases). CDR1 and CDR2 from the germline V gene are MNHEY and SMNVEV (reference sequence). CDR3 length: 13 amino acids. V gave up 3 bases and J gave up 4 bases, with 9 bases separating them.

This sequence joins TRBV6-6 and TRBJ2-4; D could derive from TRBD1 or TRBD2 (5 bases each). Germline CDR1 reads MNHNY; CDR2 reads SVGAGI (reference sequence). V lost 6 bases and J lost 4, with 19 bases in between. The CDR3 is 16 amino acids. The CDR3 protein is CASSHLVGTGKNIQYF. In nucleotides, the CDR3 is TGTGCCAGCAGCCACCTAGTGGGGACGGGGAAAAACATTCAGTACTTC.